This T cell receptor (beta chain) originates from a study of blood T cell repertoires in COVID-19. Background on the study: Nucleic acid was either cDNA or gDNA, and it came from T cells, B-cell-depleted T cells, or PBMCs.

The V end was cut by 0 bases, the J end by 5 bases, with 11 bases between. CDR3 size: 14 residues. From germline, CDR1 is SGHTA and CDR2 FQGTGA. In Seattle, patients joined the study during active infection and were tracked longitudinally. Only a few counts were recorded for this clone. The protocol was immunoSEQ multiplex PCR, while the TCRdb copy is restricted to in-frame clones and leaves out a portion. The top ten hold around 5.9% of the sample, which has around 190,000 clones, around 75% seen once. The sequenced sample consisted of peripheral blood. The TCR comes from a woman between 40 and 55 years old with COVID-19, enrolled during active disease. V and J are TRBV7-3 and TRBJ2-7; D is possibly TRBD2 (6 bases). CDR3 sequence (DNA): TGTGCCAGCAGCTTAACTGGGACTTCCCACGAGCAGTACTTC. Translation gives CASSLTGTSHEQYF.